The present T cell receptor beta chain was sequenced within a study of vaccination and CD4 T cells after COVID-19. Points on this clonotype: No antigen is known for it.

Specified treatment: approximately nine-day PBMC culture with coronavirus spike peptide pools or control peptides (ViraFEST assay). Once peptide pools had expanded antigen-specific T cells, ViraFEST sequenced TCRs. March to December 2020 was the span of positive PCR dates, which predated US Alpha, Beta and Delta variants. The germline gives CDR1 KGHDR, CDR2 SFDVKD. Trimming at V came to 5 bases and at J to 0 bases, leaving 4 bases not matched to a gene. The CDR3 covers 17 residues. The Oncomine TCR Beta short-read assay sequenced DNA from cultured CD4+ T cells. In TCRdb, the PCR reads were re-called with MiXCR into one record per CDR3 protein. Of roughly 20,000 distinct CDR3 sequences listed, 45% to 50% are singletons.

The clonotype was recovered from a human donor who had recovered from COVID-19. The specimen sequenced was CD4+ T cells from blood, cultured in vitro. This chain links TRBV24-1 with TRBJ2-6; 9 bases are a match to TRBD1. CDR3 DNA sequence: TGTGCCACCAGTGGCGGACAGGGGACCTCTGGGGCCAACGTCCTGACTTTC. It codes for CATSGGQGTSGANVLTF.